Shown below are 29 T cell receptor beta chains from a single sample sequenced in a study of tumor and adjacent non-tumor tissue in lung cancer. The library came from three nested PCR rounds adapted from ARM-PCR protocols. In TCRdb, the multiplex PCR reads were re-called with MiXCR into one record per CDR3 protein. The sample yields 85,000 to 100,000 distinct CDR3 sequences, 67% seen once. This sample's RNA came from whole unsorted tissue. Sequencing input: lung tumor tissue. The receptor set was obtained from a man in his sixties with non-small cell lung cancer.

In regard to this clonotype: No conserved phenylalanine or tryptophan ends this CDR3, so it is likely a read error. This chain connects TRBV12-3 or TRBV12-4 to TRBJ1-3; 7 bases fit TRBD1. This CDR3 comprises 14 residues. CDR3 sequence: CAGSFTGQRNTIYS. The CDR3 nucleotides are TGTGCCGGCAGTTTCACGGGACAGAGAAACACGATATATTCT.

On this clonotype: A much larger clone lies a single base off, so this may be a read error. The V call is TRBV6-2 or TRBV6-3, the J call TRBJ2-7; possible D gene TRBD2, 6 bases. CDR3 length: 16 residues. Germline assignment: CDR1 MNHEY and CDR2 SVGEGT. CDR3 loop: CASSNAGTPSSYGQYF. CDR3 bases: TGTGCCAGTTCGAATGCCGGGACTCCGAGCTCCTACGGGCAGTACTTC.

The chain uses TRBV6-6 and TRBJ2-6; 8 bases align to TRBD1. Germline trimming cut 2 bases from V and 6 bases from J; bases unmatched to any gene: 6. CDR1 MNHNY and CDR2 SVGAGI come from the germline V gene (reference sequence). The CDR3 has 16 residues. CDR3 nucleotides: TGTGCCAGCAGTTACGTGACAGGGGATGTGGCCAACGTCCTGACTTTC. It yields the protein CASSYVTGDVANVLTF.

For this clonotype: This may stem from a read error, because a much larger clone lies one nucleotide away. The rearrangement links TRBV20-1 to TRBJ2-5; D remains unclear. The CDR3 covers 14 residues. The germline V gene has CDR1 DFQATT and CDR2 SNEGSKA (reference sequence). The CDR3 DNA is TGCAGTGCTAGAGATATGGCAGACCAAGTGACCCAGTACTTC. Its protein product is CSARDMADQVTQYF.

A remark on this clonotype: A read error may produce the germline difference seen at one junction end. The V and J genes are TRBV20-1 and TRBJ2-7, with D tentatively TRBD1 or TRBD2 (7 bases each). CDR1 is DFQATT and CDR2 is SNEGSKA in the germline V gene (reference sequence). This CDR3 spans 17 amino acids. The CDR3 sequence is CNARERFGRGGPYEQYF. As DNA, the CDR3 is TGCAATGCTAGAGAAAGGTTCGGCAGGGGGGGACCCTACGAGCAATACTTC.

About this clonotype itself: In this CDR3 the conserved last residue, phenylalanine or tryptophan, is missing, so a read error is likely. V usage is TRBV29-1 and J usage is TRBJ1-2; 9 bases map to TRBD1. The CDR3 extends over 14 amino acids. Germline lookup yields CDR1 SQVTM and CDR2 ANQGSEA. Here the CDR3 DNA reads TGCATCGTGGGGGTTCCGGGACAGGGCTATGGCTACACCTAC. It is translated as CIVGVPGQGYGYTY.

This clonotype was observed at least ten times. The chain couples TRBV12-3 or TRBV12-4 to TRBJ2-2; 8 bases agree with TRBD2. V shed 11 bases, J shed 6 bases, and the junction held 11 bases outside the gene matches. The CDR3 has 14 residues. The CDR3 reads CAATSGSYSGELFF. The CDR3 coding sequence is TGTGCCGCGACAAGCGGGAGTTATTCCGGGGAGCTGTTTTTT.

This clonotype occurred a few times. This sequence may be a read error, since a much larger clone differs from it by one base. This CDR3 reads CASSLTVSGNTEAFF. CDR3 DNA sequence: TGCGCCAGCAGCTTGACCGTGTCAGGGAACACTGAAGCTTTCTTT. The chain carries TRBV5-1 and TRBJ1-1, with D unclear. With 1 base removed from V and 1 base from J, the gap between germline ends came to 11 bases. The CDR3 loop spans 15 amino acids. Germline V lookup: CDR1 SGHRS, CDR2 YFSETQ.

For this clonotype: A junction end diverges from the germline sequence, so it may reflect a read error. The chain combines TRBV12-3 or TRBV12-4 with TRBJ2-1; TRBD1 might be the D (6 bases). This CDR3 comprises 16 residues. CDR3 residues: CASTLNRGQGYNEQSF. DNA of the CDR3: TGTGCCAGCACCTTAAATCGGGGACAAGGCTACAACGAGCAGTCCTTC.

V gene TRBV11-2 combines with J gene TRBJ2-2; D unresolved. This CDR3 comprises 14 residues. Germline V lookup: CDR1 SGHAT, CDR2 FQNNGV. Trimming took 1 base from V and 4 from J, leaving 7 bases between them. CDR3 nucleotides: TGTGCCAGCAGCTTAGCACTATCCACCGGGGAGCTGTTTTTT. This sequence encodes CASSLALSTGELFF.

This clonotype was picked up one time. No conserved phenylalanine or tryptophan ends this CDR3, so it is likely a read error. The DNA is left out, because the CDR3 cannot be placed on it with certainty; the CDR3 is given as TCRdb lists it. This rearrangement joins TRBV5-1 to TRBJ2-5; no check of the table's D call, TRBD1, against the DNA was made. The CDR3 is made up of 12 amino acids, end residues included. The germline V gene has CDR1 SGHRS and CDR2 YFSETQ. CDR3 protein: CASSRTGDDQYL.

In regard to this clonotype: The junction departs from the called germline gene at one end, perhaps through a read error. The rearrangement joins TRBV5-6 to TRBJ2-3; TRBD2 aligns across 9 bases. The CDR3 is 15 residues long. Per germline, CDR1 SGHDT and CDR2 YYEEEE. The CDR3 DNA sequence: TGTGCCAGCAGCCCCGATCTAGCGGGGATTGATACGCAGGATTTT. It translates to CASSPDLAGIDTQDF. The full variable domain, with the rest looked up from reference TRBV5-6 and TRBJ2-3, is DAGVTQSPTHLIKTRGQQVTLRCSPKSGHDTVSWYQQALGQGPQFIFQYYEEEERQRGNFPDRFSGHQFPNYSSELNVNALLLGDSALYLCASSPDLAGIDTQDFGPGTRLTVL.

In the case of this clonotype: Its ends do not fully match the called genes, so a read error is possible. The chain joins TRBV6-6 to TRBJ1-5; the D gene is possibly TRBD1 (5 bases). This CDR3 has 16 amino acids. Looked up from germline, CDR1 is MNHNY and CDR2 is SVGAGI (reference sequence). The CDR3 is CASSIGDRVSNQPKHF. Here the CDR3 DNA reads TGTGCCAGCAGCATAGGGGATAGGGTAAGCAATCAGCCCAAGCATTTT.

On this clonotype itself: It is likely a read error, because the conserved phenylalanine at the end of the CDR3 is missing. It is unclear where the CDR3 begins or ends on the DNA, so no DNA is shown, and the CDR3 is as TCRdb lists it. V is TRBV11-3 and J is TRBJ2-3; the DNA was not compared with TRBD1, the D call given in the table. The CDR3 has 17 amino acids, counting both end residues. CDR1 and CDR2 from the germline V gene are SGHNT and YENEEA. The CDR3 loop is CDSSLEGAGGRGDTQCL.

This clonotype was seen a few times. Relative to the germline gene, one junction end is altered; a read error may explain this. The chain combines TRBV11-3 with TRBJ2-3; D is undetermined. This CDR3 spans 14 amino acids. Germline loops: CDR1 SGHNT, CDR2 YENEEA. CDR3 sequence reads: CVSSPRLAADTQYF. In nucleotides, the CDR3 is TGTGTCAGCAGCCCCAGACTCGCGGCAGATACGCAGTATTTT.

Comment on this clonotype: One end of the junction is discordant with germline, which a read error may explain. The chain has TRBV9 and TRBJ2-1; the D call may be TRBD1 or TRBD2 (5 bases each). Germline CDR1 is SGDLS and CDR2 is YYNGEE. The CDR3 runs 16 residues. CDR3: CASSGFGTLSYNEQSF. The CDR3 DNA reads TGTGCCAGCAGCGGGTTCGGGACCCTCTCCTACAATGAGCAGTCCTTC.

About this clonotype itself: A much larger clone differs by one base, so this may be a read error. The rearrangement joins TRBV25-1 to TRBJ2-7; D call uncertain. The CDR3 spans 11 residues. Germline-derived CDR1 and CDR2 are MGHDK and SYGVNS. V lost 5 bases and J lost 3, with 5 bases in between. CDR3 amino acids: CASSPVYEQYF. The CDR3 DNA is TGTGCCAGCAGTCCAGTCTACGAGCAGTACTTC.

The rearrangement joins TRBV11-2 to TRBJ2-7; TRBD2 agrees at 9 bases. V was pared by 0 bases and J by 4 bases, with 4 bases of the junction left unmatched. The CDR3 is made up of 15 amino acids. Germline assignment: CDR1 SGHAT and CDR2 FQNNGV. The CDR3 DNA reads TGTGCCAGCAGCTTAGAGGGACTAGCTGGATACGAGCAGTACTTC. Translated, it gives CASSLEGLAGYEQYF.

On this clonotype itself: This may stem from a read error, because a much larger clone lies one nucleotide away. The chain has TRBV5-1 and TRBJ2-1, with D perhaps matching TRBD1 (6 bases). The CDR3 sequence is 15 residues long. V gave up 4 bases and J gave up 6 bases, with 17 bases separating them. CDR1 SGHRS and CDR2 YFSETQ come from the germline V gene. Written as DNA, the CDR3 is TGCGCCAGCAGCATGGAAAGGGGGTTCGCCAATGAGCAGTTCTTC. This translates into CASSMERGFANEQFF.

V is TRBV4-1 and J is TRBJ2-7; 8 bases agree with TRBD1. Germline V CDR1 and CDR2: MGHRA, YSYEKL. The J segment lost 6 bases and the V segment lost 3 bases, leaving 13 bases of the junction unmatched. The CDR3 spans 16 residues. The CDR3 nucleotides are TGCGCCAGCAGCCAGGATCGGGACAGGAGTGTTGGCGAGCAGTACTTC. This gives the protein CASSQDRDRSVGEQYF.

The table lists this clonotype with a count of one. This could be a read error, since a much larger clone is one nucleotide away. This chain connects TRBV18 to TRBJ2-1; TRBD1 aligns across 9 bases. From germline, CDR1 is KGHSH and CDR2 LQKENI. Unmatched junction bases numbered 2, after V lost 4 bases and J lost 4 bases. This CDR3 comprises 14 residues. The CDR3 here is CASSQGQGYNEQFF. CDR3 DNA sequence: TGTGCCAGCTCACAGGGACAGGGTTACAATGAGCAGTTCTTC. Combining the CDR3 with reference TRBV18 and TRBJ2-1 gives the whole variable domain NAGVMQNPRHLVRRRGQEARLRCSPMKGHSHVYWYRQLPEEGLKFMVYLQKENIIDESGMPKERFSAEFPKEGPSILRIQQVVRGDSAAYFCASSQGQGYNEQFFGPGTRLTVL.

This clonotype has only a few counts. One junction end disagrees with the germline gene, perhaps due to a read error. The chain joins TRBV5-1 to TRBJ2-7, with TRBD1 matching over 8 bases. Germline V gene sequence: CDR1 SGHRS, CDR2 YFSETQ. This CDR3 region has 17 residues. CDR3 coding DNA: TGCGCCAACAGCTTGGGACAGGCCACGAACTATTACTACGAGCAGTACTTC. Translation gives CANSLGQATNYYYEQYF. Variable domain in full (rest from reference TRBV5-1 and TRBJ2-7): KAGVTQTPRYLIKTRGQQVTLSCSPISGHRSVSWYQQTPGQGLQFLFEYFSETQRNKGNFPGRFSGRQFSNSRSEMNVSTLELGDSALYLCANSLGQATNYYYEQYFGPGTRLTVT.

In regard to this clonotype: This may stem from a read error, because a much larger clone lies one nucleotide away. The rearrangement links TRBV20-1 to TRBJ1-5, with 9 bases fitting TRBD1. The CDR3 has 14 residues. Trimming took 5 bases from V and 7 from J; bases not matched to a gene: 9. CDR1 is DFQATT and CDR2 is SNEGSKA in the germline V gene (reference sequence). CDR3 sequence (DNA): TGCAGTGCTGACGCGGGACAGGGTAAACAGCCCCAGCATTTT. Its translation: CSADAGQGKQPQHF.

The rearrangement joins TRBV12-3 or TRBV12-4 to TRBJ2-3; D ambiguous. The CDR3 runs to 11 residues. Trimming took 10 bases from V and 8 from J, leaving 13 bases between them. CDR3: CANTSWVTQYF. CDR3 sequence (DNA): TGTGCCAACACCTCCTGGGTTACGCAGTATTTT.

This clonotype was counted at least ten times. This chain connects TRBV29-1 to TRBJ2-6, with unresolved D. CDR1 is SQVTM, CDR2 ANQGSEA, per germline. The CDR3 loop spans 13 amino acids. Trimming removed 4 bases from V and 0 bases from J, with 4 bases in between. CDR3 residues: CSVAPSGANVLTF. In DNA form, the CDR3 reads TGCAGCGTTGCACCCTCTGGGGCCAACGTCCTGACTTTC.

This clonotype was counted between two and nine times. The rearrangement links TRBV20-1 to TRBJ2-1, with 8 bases fitting TRBD2. CDR3 length: 15 residues. Germline CDR1 and CDR2: DFQATT and SNEGSKA (reference sequence). V lost 7 bases, J lost 8 bases, and 16 bases stayed unmatched. The CDR3 spells CSVTRTGGGYDEQFF. Here the CDR3 DNA reads TGCAGTGTCACGAGAACGGGAGGGGGATACGATGAGCAGTTCTTC.

Remarks on this clonotype: The junction and the germline gene differ at one end; a read error may be behind it. V gene TRBV28 combines with J gene TRBJ2-7, with 7 bases aligning to TRBD2. Looked up from germline, CDR1 is MDHEN and CDR2 is SYDVKM. This CDR3 has 17 residues. The CDR3: CSSNPGVWAGVAYEQYF. CDR3 DNA sequence: TGTTCCAGCAATCCGGGAGTGTGGGCGGGAGTGGCCTACGAGCAGTACTTC.

Concerning this clonotype: At one boundary the junction diverges from the germline segment, which might be a read error. This chain joins TRBV30 and TRBJ2-7; TRBD2 matches 8 bases. CDR1 is GTSNPN and CDR2 is SVGIG in the germline V gene (reference sequence). This CDR3 has 13 amino acids. CDR3 region: CAWNRGGPYGQYF. DNA for the CDR3: TGTGCTTGGAACCGGGGGGGTCCCTACGGGCAGTACTTC.

The chain has TRBV20-1 and TRBJ2-7; 11 nucleotides agree with TRBD2. The CDR3 runs to 15 residues. Germline V gives CDR1 DFQATT, CDR2 SNEGSKA (reference sequence). V dropped 5 bases and J dropped 2; count of bases not matched to a gene: 8. The chain's CDR3 is CSALLAGGKTYEQYF. CDR3 DNA: TGCAGTGCTCTGCTAGCGGGAGGAAAGACCTACGAGCAGTACTTC.